This T cell receptor beta chain was profiled in a study of blood T cell repertoires in COVID-19. Germline assignment: CDR1 SEHNR and CDR2 FQNEAQ (reference sequence). The V segment lost 5 bases and the J segment 1 base; nucleotides outside the gene matches: 4. There are 15 residues in the CDR3. The table came from immunoSEQ multiplex PCR; TCRdb's copy has only in-frame clones and leaves some out. This table holds about 34,000 clones, roughly 73% found once. This chain links TRBV7-9 with TRBJ2-5; 10 bases fit TRBD2. Material: peripheral blood. The receptor was derived from a man of 80 years or more with active or convalescent COVID-19. CDR3 region: CASSPWTSGQETQYF. In nucleotides, the CDR3 is TGTGCCAGCAGCCCGTGGACTAGCGGCCAAGAGACCCAGTACTTC. The full variable domain, in which reference TRBV7-9 and TRBJ2-5 provide the parts outside the CDR3, is DTGVSQNPRHKITKRGQNVTFRCDPISEHNRLYWYRQTLGQGPEFLTYFQNEAQLEKSRLLSDRFSAERPKGSFSTLEIQRTEQGDSAMYLCASSPWTSGQETQYFGPGTRLLVL.